This is a list of T cell receptor beta chains from one sample in a study of shared clonotypes between healthy human individuals. Profiled with immunoSEQ multiplex PCR; TCRdb holds only in-frame clones, not every one. The top ten clones hold 0.14% of a sample with a few million clones, roughly 92% of them seen once. The specimen sequenced was naive CD4+ T cells sorted from blood. The source of these receptors is a man younger than 35 in good health. The CDR3 runs from the conserved cysteine through the conserved F or W. A D gene is named only where the DNA matches it firmly. Where a row states a size, it is once, few, many or the class of an expanded clone; other rows omit it.

j_call clone_size v_call d_call cdr3_aa cdr3_nt
TRBJ2-1 . TRBV6-6 . CASSRVDTYSYNEQFF TGTGCCAGCAGTAGGGTTGACACCTACTCCTACAATGAGCAGTTCTTC
TRBJ2-7 . TRBV7-3 TRBD2 CASRGRASGGQPGTYEQYF TGTGCCAGCAGGGGTAGGGCTAGCGGGGGCCAGCCGGGTACCTACGAGCAGTACTTC
TRBJ1-1 . TRBV19 . CASTRVAEAFF TGTGCCAGTACGAGGGTGGCTGAAGCTTTCTTT
TRBJ2-3 . TRBV14 . CASSQGSWYPSTDTQYF TGTGCCAGCAGCCAAGGAAGTTGGTATCCTAGCACAGATACGCAGTATTTT
TRBJ1-1 . TRBV18 TRBD1 CASSPPVAGGNTEAFF TGTGCCAGCTCACCACCGGTGGCAGGGGGGAACACTGAAGCTTTCTTT
TRBJ2-7 . TRBV28 TRBD1 CASSGTDYEQYF TGTGCCAGCTCGGGGACAGACTACGAGCAGTACTTC
TRBJ1-1 . TRBV15 . CATSRGRENTEAFF TGTGCCACCAGCAGAGGCAGAGAGAACACTGAAGCTTTCTTT
TRBJ2-7 . TRBV6-5 TRBD1 CASSYTDRSYEQYF TGTGCCAGCAGTTACACGGACAGGAGCTACGAGCAGTACTTC
TRBJ1-3 . TRBV7-8 . CASSGRGTGNTIYF TGTGCCAGCAGCGGGAGGGGTACTGGAAACACCATATATTTT
TRBJ2-4 . TRBV6-1 TRBD1 CASSEIWGQGPIQYF TGTGCCAGCAGTGAAATTTGGGGACAGGGGCCCATTCAGTACTTC
TRBJ2-2 once TRBV30 TRBD2 CAGAGGLNTGELFF TGTGCCGGGGCGGGGGGCCTCAACACCGGGGAGCTGTTTTTT
TRBJ2-7 . TRBV5-1 TRBD1 CASSYDRQGRYEQYF TGCGCCAGCAGTTACGACCGACAGGGACGGTACGAGCAGTACTTC